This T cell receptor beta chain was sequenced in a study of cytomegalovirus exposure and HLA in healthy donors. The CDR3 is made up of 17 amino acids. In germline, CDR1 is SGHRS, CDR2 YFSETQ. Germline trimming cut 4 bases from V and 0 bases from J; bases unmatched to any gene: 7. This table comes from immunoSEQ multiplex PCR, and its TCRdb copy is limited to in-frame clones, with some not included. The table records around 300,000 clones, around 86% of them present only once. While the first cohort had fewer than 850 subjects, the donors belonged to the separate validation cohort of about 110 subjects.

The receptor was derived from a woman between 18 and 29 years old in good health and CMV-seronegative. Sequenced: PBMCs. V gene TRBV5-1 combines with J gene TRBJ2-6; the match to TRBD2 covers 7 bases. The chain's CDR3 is CASSAAGRPSGANVLTF. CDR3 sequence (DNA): TGCGCCAGCAGCGCAGCGGGACGGCCCTCTGGGGCCAACGTCCTGACTTTC.